These 5 T cell receptor beta chains were sequenced from one sample in a study of PD-1 blockade in classical Hodgkin lymphoma. Sequencing used immunoSEQ multiplex PCR; TCRdb keeps in-frame clones, though not all of them. The sample lists 34,000 or so clones; 81% were seen once. As for time point: cycle 4 day 1 (C4D1), after about 6 weeks of nivolumab. In every patient, relapse followed autologous stem cell transplantation, while exposure to brentuximab vedotin differed. Sequencing used peripheral blood mononuclear cells (PBMCs), obtained before the fourth cycle of nivolumab. The receptor source for this set is a human donor with classical Hodgkin lymphoma.

CDR3 nucleotides: TGTGCCAGCAGTGGCAGGGGCGACACTGAAGCTTTCTTT. It specifies CASSGRGDTEAFF. The rearrangement uses TRBV7-9 and TRBJ1-1; D is perhaps TRBD1 (6 bases). V was shortened by 6 bases and J by 3 bases, with 11 bases between the two germline ends. From germline, CDR1 is SEHNR and CDR2 FQNEAQ (reference sequence). The CDR3 has 13 residues.

The CDR3 protein is CASSQFNYEQYF. The CDR3 bases are TGTGCCAGCAGCCAGTTTAACTACGAGCAGTACTTC. V usage is TRBV14 and J usage is TRBJ2-7; D remains ambiguous. Trimming left V 3 bases short and J 3 bases short, with 6 bases between. The CDR3 has 12 amino acids. Germline values: CDR1 SGHDN, CDR2 FVKESK.

The J gene is TRBJ2-3, the V gene TRBV19; 12 bases are shared with TRBD2. Germline V lookup: CDR1 LNHDA, CDR2 SQIVND (reference sequence). This CDR3 has 16 residues. V trimming: 5 bases; J trimming: 4 bases; junction bases outside the gene matches: 7. CDR3 sequence: CASSLRLAGVSDTQYF. The CDR3 DNA follows: TGTGCCAGTAGTCTCCGACTAGCGGGGGTTTCAGATACGCAGTATTTT.

The gene calls are TRBV7-2 and TRBJ2-5, with D hard to call. The V gene lost 5 bases and the J gene lost 1 base, with 14 bases spanning the gap. Per germline, CDR1 SGHTA and CDR2 FQGNSA. The CDR3 spans 15 residues. The CDR3 protein is CASSLPLRIQETQYF. The CDR3 region has the DNA TGTGCCAGCAGCCTCCCCTTGAGAATCCAAGAGACCCAGTACTTC.

J is TRBJ2-7 and V is TRBV10-3, with 7 nucleotides matching TRBD1. With 8 bases clipped from V and 3 bases from J, the junction kept 7 bases outside the gene matches. This CDR3 spans 13 amino acids. Germline loops: CDR1 ENHRY, CDR2 SYGVKD. Written as DNA, the CDR3 is TGTGCCATCGGGACAGTTCTCTTCTACGAGCAGTACTTC. It is translated as CAIGTVLFYEQYF.